These 20 T cell receptor beta chains were sequenced from one sample in a study of T cell responses to AZD1222 COVID-19 vaccine. The method was immunoSEQ multiplex PCR; TCRdb's version includes in-frame clones alone and lacks a portion of them. Here the sample spans 95,000 to 150,000 clones, 88% being singletons. This specimen was peripheral blood, taken on day 0 of AZD1222 vaccination. The receptors derive from an adult in good health.

This chain's CDR3 is CASSSGQNTEAFF. The CDR3 DNA reads as TGTGCCAGCAGTTCCGGCCAGAACACTGAAGCTTTCTTT. The rearrangement joins TRBV6-6 to TRBJ1-1; D remains ambiguous. This CDR3 is built from 13 residues. Germline-derived CDR1 and CDR2 are MNHNY and SVGAGI (reference sequence). The ends were cut back, 4 bases at V and 1 base at J, with 7 bases in the middle.

This chain links TRBV18 with TRBJ1-5, with TRBD1 matching 7 bases. CDR3 size: 14 residues. The trim removed 3 bases at V and 6 bases at J, leaving 5 bases unmatched. Germline CDR1 KGHSH, CDR2 LQKENI. CDR3 protein: CASSPTGVSQPQHF. CDR3 sequence (DNA): TGTGCCAGCTCACCCACAGGGGTCAGTCAGCCCCAGCATTTT.

The sample holds one count of this clone. The CDR3 DNA sequence: TGTGCCAGCTCACCAGGAGACGTTATCAACACTGAAGCTTTCTTT. It codes for CASSPGDVINTEAFF. This sequence joins TRBV18 and TRBJ1-1; D call uncertain. Germline lookup yields CDR1 KGHSH and CDR2 LQKENI. The V end lost 2 bases, the J end lost 2 bases, and 12 bases lay between the germline ends. The CDR3 extends over 15 amino acids.

A word on this clone: The germline gene is not matched at one end of the junction; a read error may be the cause. This chain uses TRBV14 with TRBJ1-2, with a weak D call TRBD1 (6 bases). Germline V lookup: CDR1 SGHDN, CDR2 FVKESK. The CDR3 covers 11 residues. CDR3 loop: CASSHGQRRHF. The CDR3 bases are TGTGCCAGCAGCCATGGACAGCGTCGGCACTTC.

The CDR3 spells CASSWTGSTDTQYF. In DNA form, the CDR3 reads TGTGCCAGCAGTTGGACAGGGTCCACAGATACGCAGTATTTT. J is TRBJ2-3 and V is TRBV27; 8 bases are a match to TRBD1. The germline gives CDR1 MNHEY, CDR2 SMNVEV (reference sequence). CDR3 size: 14 residues. The V gene end was trimmed by 4 bases and the J gene end by 2 bases; junction bases not matched to a gene: 2.

This clone was counted once. The chain recombines TRBV7-9 with TRBJ2-3; D is undetermined. The CDR3 is made up of 14 amino acids. The V end lost 3 bases, the J end lost 3 bases, and 10 bases lay between the germline ends. Germline-derived CDR1 and CDR2 are SEHNR and FQNEAQ (reference sequence). The CDR3 DNA sequence: TGTGCCAGCAGCTTCGACGGGTGGACAGATACGCAGTATTTT. It specifies CASSFDGWTDTQYF.

The V gene is TRBV2, the J gene TRBJ2-7; no definite D call. CDR3 length: 15 amino acids. Trimming removed 0 bases from V and 4 bases from J, with 13 bases in between. In germline, CDR1 is SNHLY, CDR2 FYNNEI. The CDR3 reads CASSEAGFPNYEQYF. CDR3 sequence (DNA): TGTGCCAGCAGTGAAGCGGGCTTTCCAAATTACGAGCAGTACTTC.

The chain joins TRBV25-1 to TRBJ1-2; D is unclear. Trimming took off 5 bases at V and 0 bases at J, with 10 bases between the two ends. Germline CDR1 is MGHDK and CDR2 is SYGVNS. The CDR3 is 14 amino acids. CDR3 nucleotides: TGTGCCAGCAGTCACCAAAGTCCTAACTATGGCTACACCTTC. Protein sequence: CASSHQSPNYGYTF.

The chain employs TRBV6-2 or TRBV6-3 and TRBJ2-1; D is uncertain. Germline values: CDR1 MNHEY, CDR2 SVGEGT. V was cut by 6 bases and J by 4 bases, with 13 bases left in between. The CDR3 contains 14 residues. The CDR3 here is CASSTDPAYNEQFF. In DNA form, the CDR3 reads TGTGCCAGCAGCACCGACCCTGCATACAATGAGCAGTTCTTC.

This chain uses TRBV29-1 with TRBJ1-2; D is possibly TRBD1 (6 bases). This CDR3 spans 12 amino acids. Germline V gene lookup returns CDR1 SQVTM and CDR2 ANQGSEA. V was clipped by 7 bases and J by 4 bases, with 13 bases between them. Written as DNA, the CDR3 is TGCAGCGCGCACAGGGAGGTCTATGGCTACACCTTC. Protein: CSAHREVYGYTF.

The chain uses TRBV5-4 and TRBJ1-1, with 7 bases fitting TRBD1. V shed 0 bases and J 8 bases; nucleotides not matched to a gene: 1. The CDR3 length is 12 residues. CDR1 and CDR2 from the germline V gene are SGHNT and YYREEE (reference sequence). For the CDR3, the DNA is TGTGCCAGCAGCTTGGAGACAGGGGAAGCTTTCTTT. It translates to CASSLETGEAFF.

The gene calls are TRBV6-5 and TRBJ1-3, with a tentative D call TRBD1 (5 bases). V shed 9 bases and J shed 4 bases, with 13 bases lying between them. Germline CDR1 MNHEY, CDR2 SVGAGI. The CDR3 is 13 residues long. The DNA of the CDR3 is TGTGCCAGGGGGTGGGGCAGGGGAAACACCATATATTTT. As protein: CARGWGRGNTIYF.

The rearrangement uses TRBV2 and TRBJ1-4; no clear D gene. Trimming removed 4 bases from V and 4 bases from J, with 13 bases in between. Germline lookup yields CDR1 SNHLY and CDR2 FYNNEI. This CDR3 has 15 residues. The CDR3 spells CASSAGRGDNEKLFF. CDR3 nucleotide sequence: TGTGCCAGCAGTGCCGGGCGCGGGGATAATGAAAAACTGTTTTTT.

The chain carries TRBV21-1 and TRBJ2-2. TRBV21-1 has pseudogene status. CDR3 length equals 10 residues. The CDR3 nucleotides read TGTGCCAGCAGGGACGGGGAGCTGTTTTTT. Residues: CASRDGELFF.

The J gene is TRBJ1-1, the V gene TRBV7-2, with a weak D call TRBD1 (5 bases). V gave up 4 bases and J gave up 1 base, with 10 bases separating them. The germline CDR1 and CDR2 sequences are SGHTA and FQGNSA. The CDR3 has 14 residues. The CDR3 region is CASSSRRGNTEAFF. CDR3 coding DNA: TGTGCCAGCAGCTCTCGGAGGGGGAACACTGAAGCTTTCTTT.

This chain uses TRBV3-1 (or the pseudogene TRBV3-2) with TRBJ2-2, with 7 bases matching TRBD2. CDR1 LGHDT and CDR2 YNNKEL come from the germline V gene (reference sequence). V was clipped by 5 bases and J by 0 bases; unmatched bases: 6. The CDR3 is 16 amino acids. The CDR3 region is CASSTWAGANTGELFF. DNA of the CDR3: TGTGCCAGCAGCACCTGGGCGGGGGCGAACACCGGGGAGCTGTTTTTT.

V gene TRBV6-2 or TRBV6-3 combines with J gene TRBJ2-3, with 11 bases aligning to TRBD2. V trimming: 4 bases; J trimming: 6 bases; junction bases outside the gene matches: 15. CDR3 length: 18 amino acids. The V gene's germline CDR1 is MNHEY and CDR2 SVGEGT. DNA of the CDR3: TGTGCCAGCAGTTCCGATAGCGGGGGGGCTAATAGGAGTGATACGCAGTATTTT. The encoded protein is CASSSDSGGANRSDTQYF.

This chain joins TRBV7-8 and TRBJ1-1; D is unclear. CDR1 SGHVS and CDR2 FQNEAQ come from the germline V gene. The V gene lost 3 bases and the J gene lost 11 bases, with 13 bases spanning the gap. This CDR3 region has 12 residues. The CDR3 loop reads CASSLGWVGAFF. CDR3 coding DNA: TGTGCCAGCAGCTTGGGATGGGTGGGTGCTTTCTTT.

The chain carries TRBV10-1 and TRBJ2-2; TRBD1 aligns across 7 bases. The V segment lost 6 bases and the J segment 0 bases; nucleotides outside the gene matches: 4. In germline, CDR1 is WNHNN, CDR2 SYGVQD (reference sequence). The CDR3 covers 15 residues. Here the CDR3 reads CASRPGQANTGELFF. Here the CDR3 DNA reads TGCGCCAGCAGACCCGGACAGGCGAACACCGGGGAGCTGTTTTTT.

V is TRBV4-3 and J is TRBJ1-6; D call uncertain. Germline-derived CDR1 and CDR2 are LGHNA and YSLEER. Trimming left V 4 bases short and J 13 bases short, with 11 bases between. This CDR3 is built from 12 residues. The CDR3 region is CASSPPRKPLHF. CDR3 in DNA: TGCGCCAGCAGCCCCCCCCGGAAGCCCCTCCACTTT.